What follows is one T cell receptor beta chain and its context. The data were obtained in a study of control samples from healthy donors and cancer patients. This CDR3 spans 16 amino acids. Trimming at V came to 4 bases and at J to 6 bases, leaving 9 bases not matched to a gene. Germline V gives CDR1 LNHDA, CDR2 SQIVND (reference sequence). Some clones are missing from TCRdb's copy, which holds only in-frame ones; the method was immunoSEQ multiplex PCR. The table lists 130,000 or so clones, about 88% of them singletons. The receptor's source is a man between 45 and 60 years old in good health. The chain joins TRBV19 to TRBJ1-4; 9 bases match TRBD1. Material: blood. CDR3 sequence (DNA): TGTGCCAGTAGTACAAACCATGGGGACAGGGATGAAAAACTGTTTTTT. It translates to CASSTNHGDRDEKLFF.